This paragraph reports one TCR beta chain. This clone was seen only a few times. Its antigen specificity is not known. Base qualities were left out, and no much larger clone turns up one base away. For the CD8 naive samples, CD45RO-negative cells were positively selected for CCR7, yielding a CD45RA+CCR7+ population from which TemRA cells were excluded. The donors were healthy, HIV-negative adults who had no recently reported acute infections or vaccinations. Only Caucasian adults living in Nashville, Tennessee, USA were represented among the donors. After blood collection by leukapheresis, PBMCs were isolated using Ficoll-Histopaque density gradient centrifugation and then cryopreserved in the vapor phase of liquid nitrogen. Analytical flow cytometry was used to check the purity and quantity of every magnetically sorted T cell population. Genomic DNA was isolated from each sorted fraction and quantified by UV absorbance on a Nanodrop 2000c.

Between the V and J ends, shortened by 5 bases and 4 bases respectively, the junction contains 17 bases. The CDR3 numbers 15 residues from cysteine through phenylalanine. Only the CDR3 part of the read is kept: 45 bases, read in frame from the first base. The germline V gene provides CDR1 SGHVS and CDR2 FQNEAQ. This specimen belongs to a study of shared clonotypes between healthy human individuals (TCRdb year 2020). General notes on the study: The cohort comprised two women and three men aged 18 to 49 years. Per donor, three plates each were used for CD4 naive and CD4 memory, two for CD8 naive, and one for CD8 memory. Blood TCR repertoires of roughly 5 healthy adults were deeply sequenced to estimate repertoire size and the extent of clonotype sharing between individuals. To increase sequencing depth and limit assay-specific biases, TCR repertoire library preparation and sequencing were carried out by different laboratories using diverse techniques. Between about 0.9 and 10 billion PBMCs per donor were obtained by leukapheresis.

General findings and caveats noted by the study authors: Based on pairwise subsampling, the degree of clonotype sharing among donors was expected to be affected by sequencing depth. Roughly 5% of naive CD4, 3.5% of naive CD8, around 2.3% of memory CD4, and over 0.35% of memory CD8 clonotypes were shared across several donors. Naive subsets generally had larger estimated clonotype richness than memory subsets did. Because the study included a small number of donors, the genetic and exposure-history diversity represented was limited. Only blood was sampled, and tissue TCR repertoires likely differ from those in blood. Even with the large sequencing depth, rarefaction of the sorted-subset datasets indicated that sequencing was incomplete. Compared with non-shared clonotypes, the clonotypes found in all four sorted-subset donors had higher generation probabilities.

Using the deep immunoSEQ assay, TCR CDR3 regions were amplified from genomic DNA by multiplex PCR. Extracted genomic DNA from each cell subset was distributed evenly across all wells of several immunoSEQ 96-well plates, and each plate was treated as a replicate. Each replicate PCR for sorted subsets received around 0.2 ug genomic DNA, equal to some 32,000 T cell genomes. The purified libraries were quantified using a Qubit 3.0 fluorometer, sized with a Bioanalyzer 2100, and then quantified again using the KAPA Library Quantification kit. Each immunoSEQ 96-well plate was sequenced on its own single-read 150-cycle Illumina NextSeq 550 flow cell. The paper's processing steps were these. Because only junctional sequences without quality scores were contained in the immunoSEQ output, filtering matching that applied to full-length reads could not be performed. To assign V/J genes and CDR3, sequences were annotated using PyIR, a Python wrapper for IgBLAST v1.9, with IMGT germline references. Reads were filtered out if the reads had weak V/J assignments (E-value above 1e-6), no CDR3, stop codons, out-of-frame junctions, or ambiguous translated residues. A V3J clonotype was defined by an identical inferred V gene, J gene, and CDR3 amino acid sequence. Percentage overlap between repertoires was computed as shared unique clonotypes divided by the size of the smaller repertoire. RTK rarefaction, the Chao1 estimator, and Recon v2.1 estimates of unobserved clonotypes were used to assess repertoire richness. Generation probabilities for all TCRbeta clonotypes obtained by the gDNA method from four donors were computed using OLGA. TCRdb took over this immuneACCESS table, retaining in-frame rearrangements with V and J assigned. Such tables are incomplete; in checked studies, under half of the missing clones stem from an unresolved V gene, and the remainder is unexplained. That table furnishes V, J and clone size, whereas the DNA furnished D and trimming. This sample gives about 2.1 million clones in total; 90% to 95% of them show up just once. The top ten hold approximately 1.7% of the sample.

The clonotype comes from a man in his late teens or twenties in good health. Some clones in this sample may be carry-over from other donors' samples. The source material was naive CD8+ T cells from PBMCs. The sample's cell subset or site, from its label and the paper: CD45RA+CCR7+. The chain was built from TRBV7-8 and TRBJ1-1, and TRBD1 may be the D gene, going by 5 matching bases. The CDR3 is CASSPRGARSTEAFF. DNA sequence: TGTGCCAGCAGCCCGAGGGGAGCCAGGAGCACTGAAGCTTTCTTT.